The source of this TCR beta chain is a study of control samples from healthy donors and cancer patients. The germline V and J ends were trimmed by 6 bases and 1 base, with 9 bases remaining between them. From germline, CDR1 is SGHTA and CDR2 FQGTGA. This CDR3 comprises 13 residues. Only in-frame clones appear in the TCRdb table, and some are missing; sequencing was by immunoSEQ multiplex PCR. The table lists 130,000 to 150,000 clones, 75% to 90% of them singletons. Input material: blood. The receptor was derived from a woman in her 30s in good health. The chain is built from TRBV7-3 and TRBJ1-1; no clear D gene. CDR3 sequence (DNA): TGTGCCAGCAGTCAAACACCGAACACTGAAGCTTTCTTT. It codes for CASSQTPNTEAFF.